The 4 T cell receptor beta chains presented below share a single source sample, sequenced in a study of T cell repertoires in ileal Crohn's disease. Noted time point: neoterminal ileum biopsy at postoperative endoscopy, about 6 months after surgery. Data came from immunoSEQ multiplex PCR; TCRdb stores just in-frame clones and leaves some out. The profile covers roughly 3,500 clones, with roughly 80% appearing a single time and more than 4.5% taken by the ten largest. Sequencing used ileal tissue. These TCRs come from an adult with Crohn's disease.

In this sample, this clone turned up once. The chain carries TRBV28 and TRBJ1-3; 8 bases map to TRBD1. Germline assignment: CDR1 MDHEN and CDR2 SYDVKM. This CDR3 contains 20 residues. V dropped 2 bases and J dropped 0; count of bases not matched to a gene: 15. CDR3 in DNA: TGTGCCAGCAGTTTAAAGGCGACAGGGGTTCTAAGAAGCTCTGGAAACACCATATATTTT. This gives the protein CASSLKATGVLRSSGNTIYF.

The DNA for the CDR3 is TGTGCCAGTAGTATAGTGAACAGCTACAATGAGCAGTTCTTC. Translation gives CASSIVNSYNEQFF. The V and J genes are TRBV19 and TRBJ2-1; unclear D gene. The CDR3 is made up of 14 amino acids. V was cut by 1 base and J by 3 bases, with 7 bases left in between. Per the germline V gene, CDR1 is LNHDA and CDR2 is SQIVND (reference sequence). Filled out from reference TRBV19 and TRBJ2-1, the complete variable domain reads DGGITQSPKYLFRKEGQNVTLSCEQNLNHDAMYWYRQDPGQGLRLIYYSQIVNDFQKGDIAEGYSVSREKKESFPLTVTSAQKNPTAFYLCASSIVNSYNEQFFGPGTRLTVL.

The chain links TRBV7-9 to TRBJ2-2; 8 positions match TRBD2. Trimming at V came to 1 base and at J to 4 bases, leaving 2 bases not matched to a gene. Germline CDR1 and CDR2: SEHNR and FQNEAQ (reference sequence). CDR3 length equals 15 residues. CDR3 loop: CASSLDGRGTGELFF. In nucleotides, the CDR3 is TGTGCCAGCAGCTTAGACGGGAGGGGCACCGGGGAGCTGTTTTTT.

The chain employs TRBV28 and TRBJ2-2; TRBD1 aligns across 7 bases. The CDR3 loop spans 15 amino acids. Per germline, CDR1 MDHEN and CDR2 SYDVKM. J was trimmed by 1 base and V by 3 bases; bases with no gene match: 2. The CDR3 region is CASSLRTGNTGELFF. CDR3 bases: TGTGCCAGCAGTTTGAGGACAGGGAACACCGGGGAGCTGTTTTTT.